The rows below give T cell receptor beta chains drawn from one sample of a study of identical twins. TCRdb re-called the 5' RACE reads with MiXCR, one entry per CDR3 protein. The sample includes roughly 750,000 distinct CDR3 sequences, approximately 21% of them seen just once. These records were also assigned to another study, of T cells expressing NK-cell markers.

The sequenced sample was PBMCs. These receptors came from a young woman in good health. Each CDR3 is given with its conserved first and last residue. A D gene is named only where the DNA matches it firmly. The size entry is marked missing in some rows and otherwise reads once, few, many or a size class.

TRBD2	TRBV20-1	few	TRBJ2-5	TGCAGTGCGAGACTAGCGGGGGGGCGGGAGACCCAGTACTTC	CSARLAGGRETQYF
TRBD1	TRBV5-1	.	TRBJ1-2	TGCGCCAGCAGCCAGCCGGGACAGGGGTCGAGCGGCTACACCTTC	CASSQPGQGSSGYTF
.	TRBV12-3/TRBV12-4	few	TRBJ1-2	TGTGCCAGCAGTTTAAGGACCCTGGCTCGGCGGGGCTACACCTTC	CASSLRTLARRGYTF
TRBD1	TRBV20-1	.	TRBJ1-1	TGCAGTGCTAGCCGGGACAGGGTTTCGGGCACTGAAGCTTTCTTT	CSASRDRVSGTEAFF
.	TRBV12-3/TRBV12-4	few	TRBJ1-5	TGTGCCAGCAGCCCACGGACAGCGAGCAATCAGCCCCAGCATTTT	CASSPRTASNQPQHF
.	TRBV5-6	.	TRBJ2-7	TGTGCCAGCAGCTTTGGGAAGGGATACGAGCAGTACTTC	CASSFGKGYEQYF
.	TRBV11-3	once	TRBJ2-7	TGTGCCAGCAGTCGGCGGAAGGGGGGCGAGCAGTACTTC	CASSRRKGGEQYF
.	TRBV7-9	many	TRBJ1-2	TGTGCCAGCGGGCATCGACAGAGTTATGGCTACACCTTC	CASGHRQSYGYTF
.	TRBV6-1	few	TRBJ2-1	TGTGCCAGCAGTGAGGGGGTCGATGAGCAGTTCTTC	CASSEGVDEQFF
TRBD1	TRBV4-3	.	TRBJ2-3	TGCGCCAGCAGCCTCAGGGGGTCAGCGGTTTCAGATACGCAGTATTTT	CASSLRGSAVSDTQYF
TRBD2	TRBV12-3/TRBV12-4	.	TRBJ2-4	TGTGCCAGCAGTGCCCTTGGGAGCGGGGGAAAAAACATTCAGTACTTC	CASSALGSGGKNIQYF
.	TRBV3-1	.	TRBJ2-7	TGTGCCAGCAGCCAAAGGGGCAGGGGTCCCAACGAGCAGTACTTC	CASSQRGRGPNEQYF
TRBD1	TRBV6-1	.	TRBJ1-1	TGTGCCAGCAGACCGGGACAGGGTGGTGCTGAAGCTTTCTTT	CASRPGQGGAEAFF
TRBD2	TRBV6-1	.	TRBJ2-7	TGTGCCAGTAGGGGGACTAGCGGGACCAACGAGCAGTACTTC	CASRGTSGTNEQYF
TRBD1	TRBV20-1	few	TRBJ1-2	TGCAGTGCTTCAGGGGGCGCTGGCTACACCTTC	CSASGGAGYTF
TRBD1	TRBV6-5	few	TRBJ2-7	TGTGCCAGCAGTTCCTCACCGGGACAGGGGCGCTACGAGCAGTACTTC	CASSSSPGQGRYEQYF
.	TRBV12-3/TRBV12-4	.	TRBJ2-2	TGTGCCAGCTACCGGGGCCCTAACACCGGGGAGCTGTTTTTT	CASYRGPNTGELFF
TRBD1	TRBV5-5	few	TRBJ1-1	TGTGCCAGCAGTCCACAGGGGCACACTGAAGCTTTCTTT	CASSPQGHTEAFF
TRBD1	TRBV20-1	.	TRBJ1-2	TGCAGTGTCACTCGGAACCAGGGGGCGAATGGCTACACCTTC	CSVTRNQGANGYTF